This record covers a single TCR beta chain. The antigen remains unidentified. There are 16 residues in the CDR3. V lost 6 bases to trimming and J lost 6 bases; unmatched junction nucleotides: 7. Germline V gene lookup returns CDR1 LNHDA and CDR2 SQIVND (reference sequence). The data originate from a study of cytomegalovirus exposure and HLA in healthy donors. Across the whole study: T cells numbering around 190 million yielded 100 million to 120 million unique TCR beta sequences in an earlier analysis. General study points: An analysis was carried out at a later point. It showed that HLA-associated TCR beta chains were more clonally expanded than equally common non-associated chains.

PCR used 60 Vbeta primers and 13 Jbeta primers. Per the study methods: Approximately 11 million shared chains were among around 80 million unique TCR beta chains counted in a later analysis. The repertoire was sequenced with immunoSEQ multiplex PCR; TCRdb's copy has only in-frame clones and lacks some. Clone size and the V and J calls come from that table; the DNA yielded D and trimming. The data hold roughly 98,000 clones, with about 81% observed a single time. The rearrangement joins TRBV19 to TRBJ2-3, with 15 bases identical to TRBD2. This sequence was found in a man aged 35-49 years in good health and CMV-seronegative. The sequencing sample was made of PBMCs. The CDR3 coding sequence is TGTGCCAGTAGAAGGACTAGCGGGGGGGCCCTTGATACGCAGTATTTT. Protein: CASRRTSGGALDTQYF.